This is a list of T cell receptor beta chains from one sample in a study of blood T cell repertoires in COVID-19. The repertoire was sequenced with immunoSEQ multiplex PCR; TCRdb's copy has only in-frame clones and lacks some. The sample yields around 99,000 clones, 70% to 90% seen once. The specimen sequenced was peripheral blood. All receptors come from a middle-aged man with active or convalescent COVID-19. Each CDR3 is given with its conserved first and last residue. Each record gives: V gene, J gene, D gene, clone size, CDR3 protein, CDR3 DNA. A D gene is named only where the DNA matches it firmly. Rows give clone size only sometimes, using once, few, many, or a class for an expanded clone.

>TRBV5-1|TRBJ2-1|TRBD2|NA
CASSLDRSLGLAVYNEQFF
TGCGCCAGCAGCTTGGATCGGTCTCTGGGACTAGCGGTCTACAATGAGCAGTTCTTC
>TRBV9|TRBJ2-2|TRBD2|once
CASSPRLAVNTGELFF
TGTGCCAGCAGCCCGCGACTAGCGGTGAACACCGGGGAGCTGTTTTTT
>TRBV27|TRBJ2-1|NA|NA
CASSSIRSGDYNEQFF
TGTGCCAGCAGTAGTATCAGAAGCGGAGACTACAATGAGCAGTTCTTC
>TRBV4-3|TRBJ1-1|NA|NA
CASSQVTGNTEAFF
TGCGCCAGCAGCCAAGTAACGGGGAACACTGAAGCTTTCTTT
>TRBV14|TRBJ1-6|NA|NA
CASSQEGARNSPLHF
TGTGCCAGCAGCCAAGAAGGAGCCCGTAATTCACCCCTCCACTTT
>TRBV7-3|TRBJ2-1|TRBD1|NA
CASSGQGKGNEQFF
TGTGCCAGTTCGGGACAGGGCAAGGGCAATGAGCAGTTCTTC
>TRBV7-2|TRBJ1-5|TRBD1|few
CASSSRQGNQPQHF
TGTGCCAGCAGCTCTCGACAGGGTAATCAGCCCCAGCATTTT
>TRBV7-8|TRBJ2-5|TRBD2|NA
CAIQGLAAPRGETQYF
TGTGCCATTCAAGGGCTAGCGGCTCCTCGGGGGGAGACCCAGTACTTC
>TRBV7-3|TRBJ2-7|TRBD1|NA
CASRGQGNEQYF
TGTGCCAGCAGGGGACAGGGGAACGAGCAGTACTTC
>TRBV3-1/TRBV3-2|TRBJ1-4|NA|NA
CASSQGSGGSGGKLFF
TGTGCCAGCAGCCAAGGTTCGGGGGGGTCCGGCGGAAAACTGTTTTTT
>TRBV5-1|TRBJ2-3|NA|large
CASSVSGVSTDTQYF
TGCGCCAGCAGCGTTTCGGGAGTTAGCACAGATACGCAGTATTTT
>TRBV3-1/TRBV3-2|TRBJ1-5|NA|NA
CASSEHRGTNQPQHF
TGTGCCAGCAGCGAACATAGGGGGACCAATCAGCCCCAGCATTTT
>TRBV13|TRBJ1-4|NA|NA
CASSLGLGGVNEKLFF
TGTGCCAGCAGCTTAGGCCTCGGGGGGGTTAATGAAAAACTGTTTTTT
>TRBV7-2|TRBJ2-1|NA|NA
CASSLDGISTFEQFF
TGTGCCAGCAGCTTAGACGGGATTTCAACGTTTGAGCAGTTCTTC
>TRBV6-5|TRBJ2-5|NA|NA
CASSYPHSRETQYF
TGTGCCAGCAGTTACCCTCATTCTCGGGAGACCCAGTACTTC
>TRBV7-9|TRBJ2-7|TRBD2|NA
CAGGTSASYEQYF
TGTGCCGGAGGGACTAGCGCGAGCTACGAGCAGTACTTC
>TRBV7-9|TRBJ2-7|NA|NA
CASSLEGGSYEQYF
TGTGCCAGCAGCTTAGAAGGGGGCTCCTACGAGCAGTACTTC
>TRBV12-3/TRBV12-4|TRBJ1-6|NA|NA
CASSYVWREPLHF
TGTGCCAGCAGTTACGTCTGGCGGGAGCCCCTCCACTTT
>TRBV27|TRBJ2-1|TRBD2|NA
CASSWGGSVNEQFF
TGTGCCAGCAGTTGGGGCGGGAGTGTCAATGAGCAGTTCTTC
>TRBV2|TRBJ2-7|TRBD1|NA
CASSARSGGLYEQYF
TGTGCCAGCAGTGCCCGGTCAGGGGGTCTCTACGAGCAGTACTTC
>TRBV2|TRBJ2-1|NA|many
CASSSSALWDEQFF
TGTGCCAGCAGTTCTAGCGCCCTTTGGGATGAGCAGTTCTTC
>TRBV18|TRBJ2-7|TRBD2|NA
CASSPSLAGAYEQYF
TGTGCCAGCTCCCCGAGCCTAGCGGGGGCCTACGAGCAGTACTTC
>TRBV6-5|TRBJ1-5|TRBD1|NA
CASQGGGNQPQHF
TGTGCCAGCCAAGGGGGCGGCAATCAGCCCCAGCATTTT
>TRBV11-2|TRBJ2-7|NA|NA
CASSTLQGNEQYF
TGTGCCAGCAGCACCTTACAGGGAAACGAGCAGTACTTC
>TRBV7-2|TRBJ1-2|TRBD1|NA
CASSGRDRVNGYTF
TGTGCCAGCAGCGGCCGGGACAGGGTAAATGGCTACACCTTC
>TRBV6-5|TRBJ1-2|NA|NA
CASGRESGYTF
TGTGCCAGCGGCAGGGAAAGTGGCTACACCTTC
>TRBV14|TRBJ1-4|NA|once
CASSQVRGSNEKLFF
TGTGCCAGCAGCCAAGTTCGAGGATCCAATGAAAAACTGTTTTTT
>TRBV6-4|TRBJ2-7|NA|few
CASSDSAGSTYEQYF
TGTGCCAGCAGTGACTCGGCGGGTTCTACCTACGAGCAGTACTTC
>TRBV18|TRBJ1-5|NA|NA
CASSPESNQPQHF
TGTGCCAGCTCACCGGAGAGCAATCAGCCCCAGCATTTT
>TRBV27|TRBJ2-5|NA|NA
CASSPAWLGGKETQYF
TGTGCCAGCAGTCCCGCCTGGTTGGGGGGAAAAGAGACCCAGTACTTC
>TRBV4-2|TRBJ1-5|NA|NA
CASSQDGGNQPQHF
TGTGCCAGCAGCCAAGACGGCGGTAATCAGCCCCAGCATTTT
>TRBV21-1|TRBJ2-2|NA|once
CASIRTGHTGELFF
TGTGCCAGCATCCGGACAGGGCACACCGGGGAGCTGTTTTTT
>TRBV5-6|TRBJ1-3|TRBD1|NA
CASSRRDRGRRLSGNTIYF
TGTGCCAGCAGCCGAAGGGACAGGGGGCGCAGGTTAAGTGGAAACACCATATATTTT
>TRBV28|TRBJ1-6|NA|NA
CASSLARGSYNSPLHF
TGTGCCAGCAGTCTCGCCCGGGGCTCCTATAATTCACCCCTCCACTTT
>TRBV7-2|TRBJ1-1|NA|NA
CASSLTGGNTEAFF
TGTGCCAGCAGCTTAACGGGAGGCAACACTGAAGCTTTCTTT
>TRBV7-2|TRBJ2-4|NA|once
CASSLMRSDIQYF
TGTGCCAGCAGCTTAATGAGGTCGGACATTCAGTACTTC
>TRBV7-9|TRBJ1-6|NA|NA
CASSFPDREAGSPLHF
TGTGCCAGCAGCTTCCCGGACCGGGAAGCGGGCTCACCCCTCCACTTT
>TRBV6-6|TRBJ1-1|TRBD1|NA
CASSSGGTEAFF
TGTGCCAGCAGTTCAGGGGGGACTGAAGCTTTCTTT
>TRBV10-3|TRBJ1-2|NA|NA
CAISLDSIGYTF
TGTGCCATCAGTTTGGACAGTATAGGCTACACCTTC
>TRBV18|TRBJ1-6|TRBD1|NA
CASSPGQDVQNSPLHF
TGTGCCAGCTCACCGGGACAGGATGTTCAGAATTCACCCCTCCACTTT
>TRBV6-1|TRBJ2-3|TRBD2|NA
CASSETPPGLAGGEDTQYF
TGTGCCAGCAGTGAAACCCCCCCAGGACTAGCGGGAGGAGAAGATACGCAGTATTTT
>TRBV6-5|TRBJ1-1|NA|NA
CASLTATNTEAFF
TGTGCCAGCTTAACAGCTACTAACACTGAAGCTTTCTTT
>TRBV6-6|TRBJ1-6|NA|NA
CASGFVGDSPLHF
TGTGCCAGCGGGTTCGTCGGGGATTCACCCCTCCACTTT
>TRBV28|TRBJ1-1|TRBD1|NA
CASSVWDRRNTEAFF
TGTGCCAGCAGTGTCTGGGACAGGAGGAACACTGAAGCTTTCTTT
>TRBV10-3|TRBJ2-7|TRBD1|NA
CAITNLGQGIYEQYF
TGTGCCATCACCAACCTAGGACAGGGGATCTACGAGCAGTACTTC
>TRBV19|TRBJ1-5|NA|NA
CASSPTDIQPQHF
TGTGCCAGTAGTCCCACGGACATTCAGCCCCAGCATTTT
>TRBV24-1|TRBJ2-2|NA|NA
CATNGQRNTGELFF
TGTGCCACCAATGGACAGCGGAACACCGGGGAGCTGTTTTTT
>TRBV4-1|TRBJ2-3|NA|NA
CASSQDWGVTDTQYF
TGCGCCAGCAGCCAAGATTGGGGGGTGACAGATACGCAGTATTTT
>TRBV6-5|TRBJ2-2|TRBD1|NA
CASMLTDRDTGELFF
TGTGCCAGCATGCTGACGGACAGGGACACCGGGGAGCTGTTTTTT
>TRBV9|TRBJ1-2|NA|NA
CASSNASLGPANYGYTF
TGTGCCAGCAGCAATGCTAGTCTGGGTCCAGCTAACTATGGCTACACCTTC
>TRBV7-2|TRBJ1-1|NA|NA
CASSLGLGGSTEAFF
TGTGCCAGCAGCTTAGGGTTAGGAGGGAGCACTGAAGCTTTCTTT
>TRBV27|TRBJ2-7|TRBD2|NA
CASSFWTSGVYEQYF
TGTGCCAGCAGTTTCTGGACTAGCGGTGTCTACGAGCAGTACTTC
>TRBV18|TRBJ2-2|NA|NA
CASSPIVTGELFF
TGTGCCAGCTCACCTATCGTGACCGGGGAGCTGTTTTTT
>TRBV6-5|TRBJ2-7|NA|few
CASRIAELGEQYF
TGTGCCAGCAGAATAGCGGAGCTTGGAGAGCAGTACTTC
>TRBV5-5|TRBJ1-3|NA|NA
CASSFRPGVLSGNTIYF
TGTGCCAGCAGCTTTCGGCCAGGGGTCCTCTCTGGAAACACCATATATTTT
>TRBV3-1/TRBV3-2|TRBJ1-5|NA|NA
CASSQTGNNQPQHF
TGTGCCAGCAGCCAAACAGGGAACAATCAGCCCCAGCATTTT
>TRBV4-2|TRBJ1-2|NA|NA
CASSPPEGPGSGGYTF
TGTGCCAGCAGCCCCCCCGAAGGTCCAGGGTCGGGTGGCTACACCTTC
>TRBV28|TRBJ2-7|NA|NA
CASSLSVGYSYEQYF
TGTGCCAGCAGTTTATCCGTCGGTTACTCCTACGAGCAGTACTTC